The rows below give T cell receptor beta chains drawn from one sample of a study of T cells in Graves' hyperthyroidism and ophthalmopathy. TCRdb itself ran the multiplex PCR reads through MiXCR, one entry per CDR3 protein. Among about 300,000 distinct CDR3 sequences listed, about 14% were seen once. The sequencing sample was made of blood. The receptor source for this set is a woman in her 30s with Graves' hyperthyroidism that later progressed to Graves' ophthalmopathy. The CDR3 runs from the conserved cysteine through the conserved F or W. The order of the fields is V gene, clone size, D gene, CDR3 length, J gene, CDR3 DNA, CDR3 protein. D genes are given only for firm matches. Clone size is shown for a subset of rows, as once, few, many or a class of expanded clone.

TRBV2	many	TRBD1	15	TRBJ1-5	TGTGCCAGCAGGGATAGACAGGGTCATGGTCAGCCCCAGCATTTT	CASRDRQGHGQPQHF
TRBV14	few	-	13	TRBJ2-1	TGTGCCAGCAGCCGACACAGGGTGGATGAGCAGTTCTTC	CASSRHRVDEQFF
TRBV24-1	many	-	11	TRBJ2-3	TGTGCCACCAGTGCGACAGATACGCAGTATTTT	CATSATDTQYF
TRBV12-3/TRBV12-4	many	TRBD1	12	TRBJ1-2	TGTGCCAGCACCGGGACAGTGGGGGGCTACACCTTC	CASTGTVGGYTF
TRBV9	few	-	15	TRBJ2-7	TGTGCCAGCAGCGTAGCGGTCACAGGGCAGGGTGAGCAGTACTTC	CASSVAVTGQGEQYF
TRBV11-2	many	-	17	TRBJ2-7	TGTGCCAGCAGCTTAGTCCTCCAGGCCACGAGCTCCTACGAGCAGTACTTC	CASSLVLQATSSYEQYF
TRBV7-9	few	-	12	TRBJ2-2	TGTGCCAGCAGCTGGGTTCCCGGGGAGCTGTTTTTT	CASSWVPGELFF
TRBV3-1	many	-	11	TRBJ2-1	TGTGCCAGCAGCCAAAGCGAGAAGCAGTTCTTC	CASSQSEKQFF
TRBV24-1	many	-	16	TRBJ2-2	TGTGCCACCAGTGACCGGGACACACCGAACACCGGGGAGCTGTTTTTT	CATSDRDTPNTGELFF
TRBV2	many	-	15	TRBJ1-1	TGTGCCAGCAGTGAGGGGCAGGCGGGTTTAACTGAAGCTTTCTTT	CASSEGQAGLTEAFF
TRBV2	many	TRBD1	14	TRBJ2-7	TGTGCCAGCAGTCAGAGACAGGGGGGCTACGAGCAGTACTTC	CASSQRQGGYEQYF
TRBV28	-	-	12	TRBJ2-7	TGTGCCAGCAGTTTCACCGTCTACGAGCAGTACTTC	CASSFTVYEQYF
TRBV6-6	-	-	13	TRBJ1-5	TGTGCCAGCAGTTACGAAGATCAGCAGCCCCAGCATTTT	CASSYEDQQPQHF